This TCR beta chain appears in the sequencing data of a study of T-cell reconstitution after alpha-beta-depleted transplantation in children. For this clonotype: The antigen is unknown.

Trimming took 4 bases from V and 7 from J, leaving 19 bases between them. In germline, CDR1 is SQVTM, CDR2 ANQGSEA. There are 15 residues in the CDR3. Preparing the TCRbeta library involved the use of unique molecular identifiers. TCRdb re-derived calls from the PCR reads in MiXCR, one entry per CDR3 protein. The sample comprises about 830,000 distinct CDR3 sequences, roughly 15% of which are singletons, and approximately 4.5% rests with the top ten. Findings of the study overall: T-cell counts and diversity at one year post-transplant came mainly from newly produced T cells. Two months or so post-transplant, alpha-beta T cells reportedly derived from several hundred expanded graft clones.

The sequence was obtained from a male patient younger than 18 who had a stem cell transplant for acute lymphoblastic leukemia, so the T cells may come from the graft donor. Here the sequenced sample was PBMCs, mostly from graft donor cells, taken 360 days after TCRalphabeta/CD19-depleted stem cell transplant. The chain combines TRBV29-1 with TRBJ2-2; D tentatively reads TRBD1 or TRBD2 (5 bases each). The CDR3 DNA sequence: TGCAGCGTTGGAGGGCAGGGTGGGGATGGCGGGGAGCTGTTTTTT. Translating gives CSVGGQGGDGGELFF.